This is a list of T cell receptor beta chains from one sample in a study of T cell repertoires in cytomegalovirus infection. TCRdb ran MiXCR on the reads and lists one entry per CDR3 protein. The table records about 490,000 distinct CDR3 sequences, 16% of them present only once. Sequencing was performed on CD8+ T cells from PBMCs. The receptors here all came from a human donor in good health (CMV status not recorded). Some clones in this sample may be carry-over from other donors' samples. Both conserved end residues are part of each CDR3. D genes are given only for firm matches. Only some rows state a clone size, as once, few, many or a class for expanded clones.

clone_size | j_call | v_call | d_call | cdr3_nt | cdr3_aa
NA | TRBJ2-7 | TRBV6-1 | TRBD1 | TGTGCCAGCAACCGCAGGGGGACCTACGAGCAGTACTTC | CASNRRGTYEQYF
many | TRBJ2-5 | TRBV7-9 | NA | TGTGCCAGCAGCTTAAGCGGGCCCCAAGAGACCCAGTACTTC | CASSLSGPQETQYF
many | TRBJ2-4 | TRBV7-6 | NA | TGTGCCAGCAGCCTCCGGGCGCCGGGGGTAGCCAAAAACATTCAGTACTTC | CASSLRAPGVAKNIQYF
few | TRBJ2-7 | TRBV12-5 | NA | TGTGCTAGTGGTTTGGGGGCAGCCGCCTACGAGCAGTACTTC | CASGLGAAAYEQYF
few | TRBJ1-1 | TRBV5-1 | TRBD1 | TGCGCCAGCAGCTTGCTCCGACAGGGTCCCACGAACACTGAAGCTTTCTTT | CASSLLRQGPTNTEAFF
many | TRBJ1-2 | TRBV7-6 | TRBD1 | TGTGCCAGCAGCTTGGGACAGGATAACTATGGCTACACCTTC | CASSLGQDNYGYTF
NA | TRBJ2-5 | TRBV5-6 | NA | TGTGCCAGCAGCTCTCTTTGGACTTCAAGTGGGGCCAAAGAGACCCAGTACTTC | CASSSLWTSSGAKETQYF
few | TRBJ1-1 | TRBV4-1 | NA | TGCGCCAGCAGCCAGGGGCAAGAGAACACTGAAGCTTTCTTT | CASSQGQENTEAFF
many | TRBJ2-5 | TRBV7-6 | NA | TGTGCCAGCAGCTATTTGGGGGAGGCCCAAGAGACCCAGTACTTC | CASSYLGEAQETQYF
many | TRBJ2-7 | TRBV4-2 | TRBD2 | TGTGCCAGCAGCCAAGGTCTACGGGAGGGACTTTACGAGCAGTACTTC | CASSQGLREGLYEQYF
NA | TRBJ1-1 | TRBV29-1 | NA | TGCAGCGTTGAAGATCAAGGGGGTGGTGGGGCTTTCTTT | CSVEDQGGGGAFF
many | TRBJ1-4 | TRBV28 | NA | TGTGCCAGCAGCCCCGGGACGGAGGGGCCTGACGGTGAAAAACTGTTTTTT | CASSPGTEGPDGEKLFF
few | TRBJ2-7 | TRBV7-9 | NA | TGTGCCAGCAGCCAGACGGGACTCTACTCCTACGAGCAGTACTTC | CASSQTGLYSYEQYF
few | TRBJ2-3 | TRBV9 | NA | TGTGCCAGCAGCGTAGTGGGCAGCGGTCGCACAGATACGCAGTATTTT | CASSVVGSGRTDTQYF
few | TRBJ2-1 | TRBV4-1 | TRBD2 | TGCGCCAGCAGCTTCCGTAGCGGGAGGGTTACCTACAATGAGCAGTTCTTC | CASSFRSGRVTYNEQFF